The 16 T cell receptor beta chains below come from one sample, sequenced in a study of shared clonotypes between healthy human individuals. Sequencing used immunoSEQ multiplex PCR; TCRdb keeps in-frame clones, though not all of them. This sample has about 1 million clones, with about 76% found just once. Sample: memory CD4+ T cells sorted from blood. Subset denoted: CD45RA-negative fraction. The receptors originated from a man aged 18-30 years in good health.

V usage is TRBV28 and J usage is TRBJ2-2, with 9 bases identical to TRBD1. This CDR3 contains 14 residues. Trimming cost V 4 bases and J 16 bases; bases outside gene matches: 13. Germline lookup yields CDR1 MDHEN and CDR2 SYDVKM. Here the CDR3 DNA reads TGTGCCAGCAGTTCCCCGCCTTTGGGACAGGGCCCGTTTTTT. Translating gives CASSSPPLGQGPFF.

This chain links TRBV30 with TRBJ2-3; D possibly uses TRBD1 or TRBD2 (5 bases each). The CDR3 length is 14 residues. CDR1 is GTSNPN, CDR2 SVGIG, per germline (reference sequence). V lost 7 bases, J lost 2 bases, and 16 bases lay in between. CDR3 nucleotide sequence: TGTGCCTCGTCCCCTGGGGGATTCACAGATACGCAGTATTTT. Translated, it gives CASSPGGFTDTQYF.

In its sample, this clone was seen once. This rearrangement joins TRBV9 to TRBJ2-7; D is possibly TRBD1 (6 bases). CDR3 size: 13 residues. Between the trimmed V and J ends, which lost 9 bases and 6 bases, there was a span of 19 bases. Germline V gene sequence: CDR1 SGDLS, CDR2 YYNGEE. CDR3 sequence (DNA): TGTGCCACCGGACAGTCCCCCTTCGGCGAGCAGTACTTC. Amino acids: CATGQSPFGEQYF. Full variable domain (remainder filled in from reference TRBV9 and TRBJ2-7): DSGVTQTPKHLITATGQRVTLRCSPRSGDLSVYWYQQSLDQGLQFLIQYYNGEERAKGNILERFSAQQFPDLHSELNLSSLELGDSALYFCATGQSPFGEQYFGPGTRLTVT.

The CDR3 bases are TGTGCCAGCAGCAAAGGGGCGGAGAGAAACACTGAAGCTTTCTTT. Encoded protein: CASSKGAERNTEAFF. This sequence joins TRBV7-6 and TRBJ1-1; tentative D call: TRBD1 (5 bases). Trimming removed 5 bases from V and 2 bases from J, with 15 bases in between. Germline lookup yields CDR1 SGHVS and CDR2 FNYEAQ. The CDR3 extends over 15 amino acids.

The chain links TRBV7-8 to TRBJ1-6, with 10 positions matching TRBD1. V dropped 5 bases and J dropped 9; count of bases not matched to a gene: 7. The length of the CDR3 is 15 residues. The germline gives CDR1 SGHVS, CDR2 FQNEAQ. CDR3 loop: CASSRSGTGASPLHF. In DNA form, the CDR3 reads TGTGCCAGCAGCCGGTCCGGGACAGGGGCTTCACCCCTCCACTTT. Full variable domain (outside the CDR3, taken from reference TRBV7-8 and TRBJ1-6): GAGVSQSPRYKVAKRGQDVALRCDPISGHVSLFWYQQALGQGPEFLTYFQNEAQLDKSGLPSDRFFAERPEGSVSTLKIQRTQQEDSAVYLCASSRSGTGASPLHFGNGTRLTVT.

Only a few counts were recorded for this clone. It differs at one base from a far larger clone, so likely a read error. The chain links TRBV2 to TRBJ1-2; D not certain. V was shortened by 6 bases and J by 1 base, with 3 bases between the two germline ends. Germline V gene sequence: CDR1 SNHLY, CDR2 FYNNEI. This CDR3 region has 11 residues. In nucleotides, the CDR3 is TGTGCCAGCAGCGATAACTATGGCTACACCTTC. As protein: CASSDNYGYTF.

This clone was observed once. This chain uses TRBV18 with TRBJ1-6; D unresolved. This CDR3 has 14 amino acids. Germline-derived CDR1 and CDR2 are KGHSH and LQKENI. Trimming removed 10 bases at V and 8 bases at J, with 18 bases between. The CDR3 nucleotides are TGTGCCACCAGTCCAGAAATGGGTGATTCACCCCTCCACTTT. Translation: CATSPEMGDSPLHF.

The chain joins TRBV30 to TRBJ1-6, with 9 positions matching TRBD1. The CDR3 is made up of 15 amino acids. CDR1 GTSNPN and CDR2 SVGIG come from the germline V gene (reference sequence). The junction had 4 bases not matched to a gene; V was cut back by 0 bases and J by 7 bases. The CDR3 spells CAWSVQGAKNSPLHF. The DNA for the CDR3 is TGTGCCTGGAGTGTACAGGGGGCGAAAAATTCACCCCTCCACTTT.

The chain links TRBV5-1 to TRBJ1-4; D may be TRBD1 (6 bases). Trimming took off 0 bases at V and 3 bases at J, with 15 bases between the two ends. This CDR3 comprises 17 residues. Germline-derived CDR1 and CDR2 are SGHRS and YFSETQ. In DNA, the CDR3 is TGCGCCAGCAGCTTGGATGAGGGGGGCGAGGCTAATGAAAAACTGTTTTTT. It specifies CASSLDEGGEANEKLFF.

V gene TRBV7-2 combines with J gene TRBJ2-3; D is perhaps TRBD2 (6 bases). Between the trimmed V and J ends, which lost 8 bases and 4 bases, there was a span of 13 bases. This CDR3 is 13 amino acids long. Germline V lookup: CDR1 SGHTA, CDR2 FQGNSA. CDR3 region: CASHGGVADTQYF. DNA for the CDR3: TGTGCCAGCCATGGCGGGGTGGCAGATACGCAGTATTTT. Using reference TRBV7-2 and TRBJ2-3 for the parts outside the CDR3, the full variable domain is GAGVSQSPSNKVTEKGKDVELRCDPISGHTALYWYRQSLGQGLEFLIYFQGNSAPDKSGLPSDRFSAERTGGSVSTLTIQRTQQEDSAVYLCASHGGVADTQYFGPGTRLTVL.

V is TRBV18 and J is TRBJ1-1; perhaps TRBD1 as D (5 bases). Germline CDR1 and CDR2: KGHSH and LQKENI. Trimming removed 6 bases from V and 8 bases from J, with 13 bases in between. The CDR3 has 12 residues. CDR3 DNA: TGTGCCAGCTCCTCCGGTTCAGGGGAAGCTTTCTTT. Its protein product is CASSSGSGEAFF. The variable domain in full, with the rest retrieved from reference TRBV18 and TRBJ1-1, is NAGVMQNPRHLVRRRGQEARLRCSPMKGHSHVYWYRQLPEEGLKFMVYLQKENIIDESGMPKERFSAEFPKEGPSILRIQQVVRGDSAAYFCASSSGSGEAFFGQGTRLTVV.

The V and J genes are TRBV2 and TRBJ2-3, with D hard to call. CDR1 SNHLY and CDR2 FYNNEI come from the germline V gene. Trimming left V 6 bases short and J 14 bases short, with 21 bases between. The CDR3 is made up of 13 amino acids. The DNA of the CDR3 is TGTGCCAGCAGCAAAGAAAGGGAACAGCCGGGGTATTTT. Its protein product is CASSKEREQPGYF.

The rearrangement joins TRBV2 to TRBJ2-2, with D maybe TRBD2 (7 bases). V lost 4 bases, J lost 3 bases, and 12 bases lay in between. The CDR3 length is 15 residues. CDR1 is SNHLY and CDR2 is FYNNEI in the germline V gene. CDR3 loop: CASSAGGLDTGELFF. The CDR3 DNA reads as TGTGCCAGCAGTGCCGGGGGGCTGGACACCGGGGAGCTGTTTTTT.

The chain couples TRBV7-8 to TRBJ1-1; maybe TRBD1 (5 bases). Per germline, CDR1 SGHVS and CDR2 FQNEAQ. This CDR3 is 14 amino acids long. Trimming took off 6 bases at V and 4 bases at J, with 15 bases between the two ends. The CDR3 nucleotides are TGTGCCAGCAGACAGACGTTTGGGGGCACTGAAGCTTTCTTT. Its translation: CASRQTFGGTEAFF.

The chain has TRBV7-2 and TRBJ2-3; 11 bases agree with TRBD1. Germline V gene lookup returns CDR1 SGHTA and CDR2 FQGNSA. The CDR3 contains 15 residues. The ends lost 4 bases at V and 4 bases at J; junction bases unmatched: 4. The CDR3 sequence is CASSSGQGASDTQYF. The CDR3 region has the DNA TGTGCCAGCAGCTCCGGACAGGGGGCCTCAGATACGCAGTATTTT.

The chain combines TRBV5-4 with TRBJ1-6; D ambiguous. The V gene's germline CDR1 is SGHNT and CDR2 YYREEE (reference sequence). The CDR3 has 14 residues. Trimming removed 0 bases at V and 10 bases at J, with 11 bases between. This CDR3 reads CASSLDGFGSPLHF. The CDR3 DNA is TGTGCCAGCAGCTTGGACGGGTTCGGCTCACCCCTCCACTTT. The whole variable domain, filled in from reference TRBV5-4 and TRBJ1-6, reads ETGVTQSPTHLIKTRGQQVTLRCSSQSGHNTVSWYQQALGQGPQFIFQYYREEENGRGNFPPRFSGLQFPNYSSELNVNALELDDSALYLCASSLDGFGSPLHFGNGTRLTVT.